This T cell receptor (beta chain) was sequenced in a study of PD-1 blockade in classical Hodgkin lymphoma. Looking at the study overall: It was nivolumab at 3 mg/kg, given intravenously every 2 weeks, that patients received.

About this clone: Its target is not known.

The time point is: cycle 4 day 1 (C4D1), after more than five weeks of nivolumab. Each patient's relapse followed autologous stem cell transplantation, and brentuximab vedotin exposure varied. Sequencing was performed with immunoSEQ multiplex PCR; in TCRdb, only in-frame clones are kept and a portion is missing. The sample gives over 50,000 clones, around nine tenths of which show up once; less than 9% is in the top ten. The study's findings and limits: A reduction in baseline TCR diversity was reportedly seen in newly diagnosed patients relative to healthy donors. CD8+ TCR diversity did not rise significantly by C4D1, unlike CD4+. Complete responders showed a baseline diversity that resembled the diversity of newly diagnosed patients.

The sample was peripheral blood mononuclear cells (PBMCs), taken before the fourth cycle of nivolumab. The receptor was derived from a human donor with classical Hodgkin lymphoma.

The DNA for the CDR3 is TGTGCCAGCAGCTCCTCTTTTGTAGTCAATGGCTACACCTTC. Translation: CASSSSFVVNGYTF. The genes are TRBV5-4 and TRBJ1-2; D gene ambiguous. Germline CDR1 and CDR2: SGHNT and YYREEE (reference sequence). The CDR3 contains 14 residues. Between the trimmed V and J ends, which lost 3 bases and 6 bases, there was a span of 15 bases.